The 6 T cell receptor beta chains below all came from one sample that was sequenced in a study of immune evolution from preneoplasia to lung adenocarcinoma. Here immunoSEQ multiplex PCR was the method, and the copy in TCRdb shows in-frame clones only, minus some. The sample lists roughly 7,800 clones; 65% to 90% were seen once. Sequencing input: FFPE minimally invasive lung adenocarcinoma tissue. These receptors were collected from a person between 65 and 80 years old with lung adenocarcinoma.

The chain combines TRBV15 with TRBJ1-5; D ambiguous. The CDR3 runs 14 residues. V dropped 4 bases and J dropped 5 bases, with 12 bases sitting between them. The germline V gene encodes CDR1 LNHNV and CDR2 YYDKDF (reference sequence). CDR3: CATSKGNIDQPQHF. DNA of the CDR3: TGTGCCACCAGCAAAGGAAATATAGATCAGCCCCAGCATTTT.

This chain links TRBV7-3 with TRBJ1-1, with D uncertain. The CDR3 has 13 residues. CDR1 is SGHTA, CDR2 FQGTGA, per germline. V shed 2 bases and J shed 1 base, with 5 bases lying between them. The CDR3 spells CASSLLTNTEAFF. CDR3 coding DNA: TGTGCCAGCAGCTTATTAACGAACACTGAAGCTTTCTTT.

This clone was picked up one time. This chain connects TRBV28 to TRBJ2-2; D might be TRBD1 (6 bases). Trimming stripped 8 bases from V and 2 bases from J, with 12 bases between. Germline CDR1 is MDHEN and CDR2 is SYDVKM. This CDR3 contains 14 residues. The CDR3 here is CASVQGINTGELFF. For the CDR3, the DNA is TGTGCCAGCGTACAGGGTATAAACACCGGGGAGCTGTTTTTT.

The CDR3 is CASSYTGGQYF. CDR3 DNA sequence: TGTGCCAGCAGCTATACAGGGGGGCAGTACTTC. The chain combines TRBV28 with TRBJ2-7, with TRBD1 matching over 8 bases. Germline CDR1 MDHEN, CDR2 SYDVKM. Trimming at V came to 6 bases and at J to 9 bases, leaving 4 bases not matched to a gene. The CDR3 spans 11 residues.

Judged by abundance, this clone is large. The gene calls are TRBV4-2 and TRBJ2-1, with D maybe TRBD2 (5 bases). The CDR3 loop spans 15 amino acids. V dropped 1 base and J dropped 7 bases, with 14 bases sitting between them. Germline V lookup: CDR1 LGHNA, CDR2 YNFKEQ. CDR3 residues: CASSQVQRSQNEQFF. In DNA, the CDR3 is TGTGCCAGCAGCCAAGTTCAGCGGTCCCAGAATGAGCAGTTCTTC.

The CDR3 spells CASSIGTGPYGYTF. The CDR3 DNA is TGCGCCAGCAGCATTGGGACAGGGCCCTATGGCTACACCTTC. The chain uses TRBV5-1 and TRBJ1-2; TRBD1 matches 9 bases. V lost 4 bases, J lost 4 bases, and 5 bases stayed unmatched. CDR1 SGHRS and CDR2 YFSETQ come from the germline V gene. The CDR3 has 14 amino acids.